This section outlines one TCR beta chain sequence together with its context. The data belong to a study of blood T cell repertoires in COVID-19. Study overall: Acute and convalescent COVID-19 samples came from the United States, Italy and Spain.

Germline V CDR1 and CDR2: LNHDA, SQIVND (reference sequence). V gave up 3 bases and J gave up 3 bases, with 9 bases separating them. This CDR3 spans 13 amino acids. In the original workflow: Amplification with reference gene primers provided the estimates of nucleated cell counts. Assay: immunoSEQ multiplex PCR; the TCRdb copy retains only in-frame clones and omits some. V, J and clone size are taken as reported in that table, and D and trimming were inferred from the DNA itself. Here the sample spans roughly 380,000 clones, around nine tenths being singletons. Allocation to cohorts depended on clinical history reported by the participants.

This TCR derives from a woman younger than 45 who had been exposed to COVID-19. The chain carries TRBV19 and TRBJ2-7; unclear D gene. The material sequenced was PBMCs or T cells enriched from blood (not recorded which). CDR3 bases: TGTGCCAGTAGTATTAGAGAATACTACGAGCAGTACTTC. The encoded protein is CASSIREYYEQYF.